These 14 T cell receptor beta chains came from one sample sequenced in a study of T-cell memory formation after mild COVID-19. Each CDR3 protein gets one entry after TCRdb re-called the 5' RACE reads with MiXCR. Of about 360,000 distinct CDR3 sequences listed, approximately 15% are singletons. Sample: PBMCs or a T cell subset sorted from them (not recorded which). These TCRs come from a man between 18 and 29 years old who had mild COVID-19 (a few samples of this study predate the infection). Cell type and time point are not known.

In its sample, this clonotype was seen a few times. V gene TRBV27 combines with J gene TRBJ1-5; D may be TRBD1 (6 bases). CDR3 length: 14 residues. Trimming removed 4 bases at V and 6 bases at J, with 13 bases between. Germline V gives CDR1 MNHEY, CDR2 SMNVEV (reference sequence). CDR3 bases: TGTGCCAGCAGTTACGGTAGGGGGGGTCAGCCCCAGCATTTT. Residues: CASSYGRGGQPQHF.

The sample holds a few counts of this clonotype. The chain combines TRBV4-1 with TRBJ2-3; no definite D call. The CDR3 has 16 residues. CDR1 is MGHRA and CDR2 is YSYEKL in the germline V gene. Trimming removed 0 bases at V and 0 bases at J, with 10 bases between. CDR3 nucleotides: TGCGCCAGCAGCCAAGAAACGACTCCTAGCACAGATACGCAGTATTTT. Residues: CASSQETTPSTDTQYF.

For this clonotype: An end of the junction differs from the germline gene, which may be a read error. The chain joins TRBV18 to TRBJ2-1, with D perhaps given as TRBD1 or TRBD2 (5 bases each). This CDR3 is built from 11 residues. In germline, CDR1 is KGHSH, CDR2 LQKENI. The CDR3 spells CASHTGTQWIF. The CDR3 region has the DNA TGTGCCAGCCATACCGGGACCCAATGGATCTTC.

The sample holds a few counts of this clonotype. The genes are TRBV11-2 and TRBJ2-3; 8 bases map to TRBD1. This CDR3 is built from 15 residues. V shed 7 bases, J shed 6 bases, and the junction held 12 bases outside the gene matches. Germline V gene sequence: CDR1 SGHAT, CDR2 FQNNGV. CDR3 bases: TGTGCCAGCATTAAACAGGGGGAGGCCCCGGATACGCAGTATTTT. Encoded protein: CASIKQGEAPDTQYF.

This clonotype was counted at least ten times. The chain is built from TRBV6-1 and TRBJ2-1; 14 nucleotides agree with TRBD2. Looked up from germline, CDR1 is MNHNS and CDR2 is SASEGT. With 6 bases clipped from V and 2 bases from J, the junction kept 9 bases outside the gene matches. The CDR3 has 18 amino acids. CDR3: CASRGLAGASQTYNEQFF. CDR3 nucleotide sequence: TGTGCCAGCAGGGGACTAGCGGGGGCCTCTCAGACCTACAATGAGCAGTTCTTC.

The rearrangement joins TRBV3-1 to TRBJ2-3, with D maybe TRBD1 (5 bases). CDR1 LGHDT and CDR2 YNNKEL come from the germline V gene (reference sequence). V lost 1 base, J lost 1 base, and 9 bases lay in between. The CDR3 is 15 residues long. The CDR3 coding sequence is TGTGCCAGCAGCCAAGGTCAAGGGGGCACAGATACGCAGTATTTT. Protein sequence: CASSQGQGGTDTQYF.

This clonotype was recorded at least ten times. This chain joins TRBV11-2 and TRBJ2-2, with 7 bases lining up with TRBD1. The CDR3 is made up of 15 amino acids. J gave up 6 bases and V 5 bases, and 9 bases lay outside the gene matches. In germline, CDR1 is SGHAT, CDR2 FQNNGV. As DNA, the CDR3 is TGTGCCAGCAGCCCTACAGGGGTAGCCGCCGGGGAGCTGTTTTTT. Translating gives CASSPTGVAAGELFF.

This clonotype was counted only a few times. The V and J genes are TRBV28 and TRBJ1-6, with 7 bases aligning to TRBD1. The CDR3 is 18 residues long. The V gene's germline CDR1 is MDHEN and CDR2 SYDVKM. The V gene end was trimmed by 5 bases and the J gene end by 0 bases; junction bases not matched to a gene: 10. This chain's CDR3 is CASSLRTGARSYNSPLHF. The CDR3 bases are TGTGCCAGCAGTCTTCGTACAGGGGCCCGCTCCTATAATTCACCCCTCCACTTT.

This clonotype has a handful of counts. The rearrangement uses TRBV9 and TRBJ2-3, with unresolved D. Germline V lookup: CDR1 SGDLS, CDR2 YYNGEE. CDR3 size: 11 residues. Trimming stripped 0 bases from V and 9 bases from J, with 5 bases between. The CDR3 DNA is TGTGCCAGCAGCGTAGTAGGAACGCAGTATTTT. Translation: CASSVVGTQYF.

This clonotype came up a few times. The V call is TRBV7-9, the J call TRBJ1-6; 8 bases line up with TRBD1. Trimming removed 4 bases from V and 9 bases from J; junction bases left unmatched: 8. The CDR3 sequence is 15 residues long. The germline CDR1 and CDR2 sequences are SEHNR and FQNEAQ (reference sequence). The CDR3 DNA reads TGTGCCAGCAGCTCCAAGGACAGGGCTAGTTCACCCCTCCACTTT. Protein product: CASSSKDRASSPLHF.

This clonotype was detected a few times. The chain recombines TRBV25-1 with TRBJ2-5; TRBD2 matches at 7 bases. Trimming took 7 bases from V and 5 from J; bases not matched to a gene: 13. The CDR3 is 15 residues long. Germline loops: CDR1 MGHDK, CDR2 SYGVNS. This chain's CDR3 is CASTRTGGGEETQYF. CDR3 in DNA: TGTGCCAGCACCCGAACGGGGGGTGGAGAGGAGACCCAGTACTTC.

This chain links TRBV7-9 with TRBJ2-1, with 7 positions matching TRBD2. Germline assignment: CDR1 SEHNR and CDR2 FQNEAQ (reference sequence). This CDR3 spans 13 amino acids. V lost 5 bases, J lost 6 bases, and 4 bases stayed unmatched. Here the CDR3 DNA reads TGTGCCAGCAGCGGGGGGGAGAGCAATGAGCAGTTCTTC. It is translated as CASSGGESNEQFF. Filled out from reference TRBV7-9 and TRBJ2-1, the complete variable domain reads DTGVSQNPRHKITKRGQNVTFRCDPISEHNRLYWYRQTLGQGPEFLTYFQNEAQLEKSRLLSDRFSAERPKGSFSTLEIQRTEQGDSAMYLCASSGGESNEQFFGPGTRLTVL.

The chain couples TRBV7-6 to TRBJ1-1; 8 positions agree with TRBD1. The CDR3 runs 15 residues. CDR1 SGHVS and CDR2 FNYEAQ come from the germline V gene. Trimming removed 0 bases from V and 5 bases from J; junction bases left unmatched: 5. CDR3 loop: CASSLAQGARTEAFF. CDR3 DNA sequence: TGTGCCAGCAGCTTAGCCCAGGGGGCGCGGACTGAAGCTTTCTTT.

The chain recombines TRBV7-8 with TRBJ2-2, with D possibly being TRBD1 or TRBD2 (5 bases each). The CDR3 loop spans 17 amino acids. Germline V gives CDR1 SGHVS, CDR2 FQNEAQ. Trimming stripped 5 bases from V and 0 bases from J, with 16 bases between. Written as DNA, the CDR3 is TGTGCCAGCAGCCTTTCGAGGGGCCGACCGAACACCGGGGAGCTGTTTTTT. Protein sequence: CASSLSRGRPNTGELFF.